The source of this T cell receptor (beta chain) is a study of blood T cells in healthy people across ages. J lost 2 bases, V lost 5 bases, and 4 bases had no gene match. Germline-derived CDR1 and CDR2 are SGHRS and YFSETQ. The CDR3 extends over 14 amino acids. A second PCR, run for about 7 to 11 cycles, used a sample-barcoded 5' primer plus a J-beta primer mix. A template-switch adaptor with 12 random nucleotides tagged each cDNA molecule. TCRdb re-analysed the 5' RACE reads in MiXCR, keeping a single row per CDR3 protein. The sample holds more than 900,000 distinct CDR3 sequences; 25% to 35% are singletons and the top ten take 10% to 13%. Another study also made use of these data, one on T cells of mothers and their children. As that study records: For each mother, over 8.5 million TCR beta CDR3 reads were obtained, and for each child, roughly 2.8 million.

The clonotype was recovered from a woman between 40 and 50 years old in good health. The chain recombines TRBV5-1 with TRBJ2-1; TRBD2 matches 7 bases. Sample: blood. CDR3 loop: CASSSGPTYNEQFF. CDR3 DNA sequence: TGCGCCAGCAGTAGCGGGCCGACCTACAATGAGCAGTTCTTC. The whole variable domain, filled in from reference TRBV5-1 and TRBJ2-1, reads KAGVTQTPRYLIKTRGQQVTLSCSPISGHRSVSWYQQTPGQGLQFLFEYFSETQRNKGNFPGRFSGRQFSNSRSEMNVSTLELGDSALYLCASSSGPTYNEQFFGPGTRLTVL.